This is a list of T cell receptor beta chains from one sample in a study of regulatory T cells in long-lasting Graves disease. TCRdb used MiXCR to reprocess the multiplex PCR reads, holding one entry per CDR3 protein. Here the sample spans 350,000 to 500,000 distinct CDR3 sequences, around 15% being singletons. Separately, the same data were catalogued under a study of T cells in Graves' hyperthyroidism and ophthalmopathy.

This sample comprised peripheral blood mononuclear cells (PBMCs), obtained at new diagnosis, from a patient treated with antithyroid drugs. Every receptor here comes from a woman aged 45 to 65 with Graves disease. The CDR3 runs from the conserved cysteine through the conserved F or W. D genes are given only for firm matches. Where a row states a size, it is once, few, many or the class of an expanded clone; other rows omit it.

j_call clone_size d_call v_call cdr3_nt cdr3_aa
TRBJ2-1 many - TRBV28 TGTGCCAGCAGTCCCGGACAGACCTTATGGGTCGAGCAGTTCTTC CASSPGQTLWVEQFF
TRBJ1-5 - TRBD1 TRBV7-9 TGTGCCAGTTCCAGGGGGCCCACCGGAAATCAGCCCCAGCATTTT CASSRGPTGNQPQHF
TRBJ2-3 - - TRBV11-3 TGTGCCAGCAGCCCTAGAAAAAGCACAGATACGCAGTATTTT CASSPRKSTDTQYF
TRBJ2-7 - - TRBV9 TGTGCCAGCAGCGCCGACCCGTTACAATTGACGGAGCAGTACTTC CASSADPLQLTEQYF
TRBJ2-7 - - TRBV18 TGTGCCAGCTCACCACGGACGATTATATCGGGCACCTACGAGCAGTACTTC CASSPRTIISGTYEQYF
TRBJ1-1 - - TRBV4-1 TGCGCCAGCAGCCAGGAACGGGGACAATGGAACACTGAAGCTTTCTTT CASSQERGQWNTEAFF
TRBJ2-1 - - TRBV10-2 TGCGCCAGCAGCGGATCGGGAGTGAGATACAATGAGCAGTTCTTC CASSGSGVRYNEQFF
TRBJ1-1 few TRBD1 TRBV27 TGTGCCAGCAGTGGACAGGACGGGAACACTGAAGCTTTCTTT CASSGQDGNTEAFF
TRBJ2-7 few TRBD2 TRBV11-3 TGTGCCAGCAGCTCCGGGACGACTAGCGGGAAACCCGAGCAGTACTTC CASSSGTTSGKPEQYF
TRBJ1-6 few - TRBV27 TGTGCCAGCAGTTTTCCGGCCAGGAATTCACCCCTCCACTTT CASSFPARNSPLHF
TRBJ2-3 - - TRBV18 TGTGCCAGCTCAAGACTGAACACAGATACGCAGTATTTT CASSRLNTDTQYF
TRBJ2-5 many - TRBV6-2/TRBV6-3 TGTGCCAGCAGTTTTCCCAGATCTAGGGATGGGTCAGGGGAGACCCAGTACTTC CASSFPRSRDGSGETQYF
TRBJ2-5 - - TRBV14 TGTGCCAGCAGCCAAGACTGGATGGGGACCCAGTACTTC CASSQDWMGTQYF
TRBJ1-5 many - TRBV20-1 TGCAGTGCTTACCCCCCGACAGGAGGGGGCAATCAGCCCCAGCATTTT CSAYPPTGGGNQPQHF
TRBJ1-2 few TRBD1 TRBV5-6 TGTGCCAGCAGCTACGACAGGGTGGCTGGCTACACCTTC CASSYDRVAGYTF
TRBJ1-2 once - TRBV11-2 TGTGCCAGCAGCTTAGATGAAGGGTACTATGGCTACACCTTC CASSLDEGYYGYTF
TRBJ2-7 - - TRBV30 TGTGCCTGGAGCTCGAGAGGGACCCTCCCCTACGAGCAGTACTTC CAWSSRGTLPYEQYF
TRBJ2-7 few - TRBV12-3/TRBV12-4 TGTGCCAGCAGTTTAGGCCTAGAATTCTACGAGCAGTACTTC CASSLGLEFYEQYF